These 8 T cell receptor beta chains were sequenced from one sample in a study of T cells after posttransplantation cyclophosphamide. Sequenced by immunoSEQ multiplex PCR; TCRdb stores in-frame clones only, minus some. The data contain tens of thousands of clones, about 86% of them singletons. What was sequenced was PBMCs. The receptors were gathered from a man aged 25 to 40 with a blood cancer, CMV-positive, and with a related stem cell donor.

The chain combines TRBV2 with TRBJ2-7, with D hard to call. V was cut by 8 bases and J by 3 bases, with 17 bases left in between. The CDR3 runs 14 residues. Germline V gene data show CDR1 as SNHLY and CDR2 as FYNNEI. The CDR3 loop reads CASHRMTTGYEQYF. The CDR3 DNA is TGTGCCAGCCACCGGATGACGACGGGCTACGAGCAGTACTTC.

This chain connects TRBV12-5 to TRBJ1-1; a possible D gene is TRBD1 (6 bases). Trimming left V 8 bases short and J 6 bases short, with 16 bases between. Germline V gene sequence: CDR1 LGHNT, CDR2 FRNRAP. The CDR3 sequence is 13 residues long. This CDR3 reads CASRGQFLSEAFF. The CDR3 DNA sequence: TGTGCTAGTAGAGGACAGTTCTTATCTGAAGCTTTCTTT.

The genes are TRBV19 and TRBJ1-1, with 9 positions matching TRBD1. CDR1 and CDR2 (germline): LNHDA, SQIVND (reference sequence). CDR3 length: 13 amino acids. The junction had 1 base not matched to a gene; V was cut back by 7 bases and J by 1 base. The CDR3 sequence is CASMDRGNTEAFF. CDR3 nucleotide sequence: TGTGCCAGTATGGACAGGGGGAACACTGAAGCTTTCTTT. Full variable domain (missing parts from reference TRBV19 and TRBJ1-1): DGGITQSPKYLFRKEGQNVTLSCEQNLNHDAMYWYRQDPGQGLRLIYYSQIVNDFQKGDIAEGYSVSREKKESFPLTVTSAQKNPTAFYLCASMDRGNTEAFFGQGTRLTVV.

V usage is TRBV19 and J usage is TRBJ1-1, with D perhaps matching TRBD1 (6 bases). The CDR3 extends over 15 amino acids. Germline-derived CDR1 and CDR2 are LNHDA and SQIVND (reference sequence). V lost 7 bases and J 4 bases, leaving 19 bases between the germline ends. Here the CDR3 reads CASNWAGGVPTEAFF. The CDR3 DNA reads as TGTGCCAGTAATTGGGCGGGGGGCGTACCCACTGAAGCTTTCTTT. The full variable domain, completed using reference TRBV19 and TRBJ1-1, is DGGITQSPKYLFRKEGQNVTLSCEQNLNHDAMYWYRQDPGQGLRLIYYSQIVNDFQKGDIAEGYSVSREKKESFPLTVTSAQKNPTAFYLCASNWAGGVPTEAFFGQGTRLTVV.

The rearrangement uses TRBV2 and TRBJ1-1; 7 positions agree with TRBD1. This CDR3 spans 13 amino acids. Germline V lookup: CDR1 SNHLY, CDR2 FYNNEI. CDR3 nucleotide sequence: TGTGCTAAAAGTCAGGGGGGATCCACTGAAGCTTTCTTT. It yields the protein CAKSQGGSTEAFF. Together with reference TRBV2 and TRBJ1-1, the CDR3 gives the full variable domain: EPEVTQTPSHQVTQMGQEVILRCVPISNHLYFYWYRQILGQKVEFLVSFYNNEISEKSEIFDDQFSVERPDGSNFTLKIRSTKLEDSAMYFCAKSQGGSTEAFFGQGTRLTVV.

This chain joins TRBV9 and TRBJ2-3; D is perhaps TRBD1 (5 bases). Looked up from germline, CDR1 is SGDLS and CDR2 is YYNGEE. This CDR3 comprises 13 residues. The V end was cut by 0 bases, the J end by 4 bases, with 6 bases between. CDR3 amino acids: CASSVVGADTQYF. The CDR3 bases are TGTGCCAGCAGCGTAGTAGGGGCAGATACGCAGTATTTT.

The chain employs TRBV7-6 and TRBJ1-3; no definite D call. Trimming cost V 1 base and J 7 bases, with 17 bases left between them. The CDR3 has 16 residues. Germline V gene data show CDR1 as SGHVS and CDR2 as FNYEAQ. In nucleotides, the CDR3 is TGTGCCAGCAGCTTAGGGCCCGACTCGACTCGGAACACCATATATTTT. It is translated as CASSLGPDSTRNTIYF.

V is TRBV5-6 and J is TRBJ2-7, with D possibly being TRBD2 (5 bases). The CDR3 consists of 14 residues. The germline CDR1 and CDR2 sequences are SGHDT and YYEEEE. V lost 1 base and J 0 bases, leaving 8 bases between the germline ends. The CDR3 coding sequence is TGTGCCAGCAGCTTGTGGCGGGCCTCCTACGAGCAGTACTTC. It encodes CASSLWRASYEQYF.